These 18 T cell receptor beta chains were sequenced from one sample in a study of response to subunit inactivated influenza vaccine. Each CDR3 protein gets one entry after TCRdb re-called the RT-PCR reads with MiXCR. The sample comprises about 780,000 distinct CDR3 sequences, less than 20% of which are singletons, and 11% rests with the top ten. This specimen was PBMCs from blood, taken less than 6 days after vaccination. These receptors were collected from a middle-aged man who received an inactivated influenza vaccine.

This clonotype has a count of ten or more. The chain carries TRBV7-9 and TRBJ2-1; 8 bases match TRBD1. The J segment lost 3 bases and the V segment lost 4 bases, leaving 5 bases of the junction unmatched. Per germline, CDR1 SEHNR and CDR2 FQNEAQ (reference sequence). CDR3 length equals 15 residues. CDR3 DNA: TGTGCCAGCAGCTCAGGGGGCGCGTACTACAATGAGCAGTTCTTC. Its translation is CASSSGGAYYNEQFF.

The table lists this clonotype with a few counts. The rearrangement links TRBV4-2 to TRBJ2-7, with D perhaps TRBD2 (6 bases). Germline V gene data show CDR1 as LGHNA and CDR2 as YNFKEQ. This CDR3 is 16 amino acids long. V lost 0 bases and J lost 4, with 16 bases in between. The CDR3 sequence: CASSQEIGGSKYEQYF. The CDR3, as DNA: TGTGCCAGCAGCCAAGAGATCGGAGGGAGTAAGTACGAGCAGTACTTC.

This clonotype was detected a few times. The chain employs TRBV6-5 and TRBJ1-5; D not resolved. CDR3 length equals 15 residues. Trimming pared 0 bases from V and 0 bases from J, leaving 6 bases between. Germline CDR1 is MNHEY and CDR2 is SVGAGI. The CDR3 nucleotides are TGTGCCAGCAGTTACTCGGACGGTAGCAATCAGCCCCAGCATTTT. It is translated as CASSYSDGSNQPQHF.

This clonotype has a handful of counts. This chain connects TRBV20-1 to TRBJ2-3; D gene ambiguous. V lost 1 base to trimming and J lost 8 bases, with 19 bases between them. CDR1 is DFQATT and CDR2 is SNEGSKA in the germline V gene (reference sequence). This CDR3 has 15 amino acids. The CDR3 bases are TGCAGTGCTAGAGGCCTCTCAGATGGGCCCTCTACGCAGTATTTT. This gives the protein CSARGLSDGPSTQYF.

This clonotype has just one count. The genes are TRBV7-2 and TRBJ2-7; TRBD2 agrees at 11 bases. The length of the CDR3 is 15 residues. Germline assignment: CDR1 SGHTA and CDR2 FQGNSA. V dropped 3 bases and J dropped 2; count of bases not matched to a gene: 3. CDR3 DNA: TGTGCCAGCAGCTTCTGGGGACTAGCGGCCTACGAGCAGTACTTC. It translates to CASSFWGLAAYEQYF.

This clonotype showed up just a few times. The chain recombines TRBV11-2 with TRBJ1-1, with D possibly being TRBD1 (5 bases). V lost 5 bases and J 2 bases, leaving 12 bases between the germline ends. CDR1 and CDR2 from the germline V gene are SGHAT and FQNNGV. This CDR3 comprises 14 residues. DNA for the CDR3: TGTGCCAGCAGCCTACTGACAGTAAACACTGAAGCTTTCTTT. Protein: CASSLLTVNTEAFF.

V usage is TRBV5-5 and J usage is TRBJ2-7; 7 bases are a match to TRBD1. The CDR3 length is 15 residues. The V segment lost 2 bases and the J segment 2 bases; nucleotides outside the gene matches: 7. Germline-derived CDR1 and CDR2 are SGHKS and YYEKEE (reference sequence). The CDR3 DNA reads TGTGCCAGCAGCTTAAGGACAGGCTCGGCCTACGAGCAGTACTTC. This sequence encodes CASSLRTGSAYEQYF.

The V and J genes are TRBV28 and TRBJ2-1; TRBD2 aligns across 8 bases. J was trimmed by 5 bases and V by 8 bases; bases with no gene match: 11. Germline lookup yields CDR1 MDHEN and CDR2 SYDVKM. The CDR3 is 15 amino acids. The CDR3 sequence: CASLYSGGQDNEQFF. CDR3 nucleotides: TGTGCCAGCCTCTACTCGGGGGGGCAGGACAATGAGCAGTTCTTC.

The chain employs TRBV20-1 and TRBJ2-1, with 12 bases lining up with TRBD1. CDR1 and CDR2 from the germline V gene are DFQATT and SNEGSKA (reference sequence). V shed 2 bases, J shed 6 bases, and the junction held 8 bases outside the gene matches. The CDR3 spans 16 residues. CDR3 in amino acids: CSARSSGTGGRNEQFF. CDR3 nucleotide sequence: TGCAGTGCTAGATCCTCCGGGACAGGGGGCCGCAATGAGCAGTTCTTC.

The chain recombines TRBV6-2 or TRBV6-3 with TRBJ2-7, with no clear D. Trimming left V 1 base short and J 5 bases short, with 9 bases between. The CDR3 covers 13 residues. Germline V gene sequence: CDR1 MNHEY, CDR2 SVGEGT. CDR3 residues: CASSYLNGNEQYF. DNA of the CDR3: TGTGCCAGCAGTTACTTAAATGGCAACGAGCAGTACTTC.

This clonotype appeared a few times. The CDR3 is CASSLLVSTSNQPQHF. The CDR3 DNA is TGTGCCAGCAGCTTGCTTGTCAGTACTAGCAATCAGCCCCAGCATTTT. The V and J genes are TRBV5-5 and TRBJ1-5; D not resolved. This CDR3 spans 16 amino acids. Germline V gene sequence: CDR1 SGHKS, CDR2 YYEKEE (reference sequence). Trimming stripped 1 base from V and 0 bases from J, with 11 bases between.

This chain joins TRBV6-1 and TRBJ1-1; 7 bases are a match to TRBD1. Germline CDR1 is MNHNS and CDR2 is SASEGT. This CDR3 spans 13 amino acids. Trimming removed 10 bases from V and 6 bases from J; junction bases left unmatched: 11. The CDR3 here is CATYKNRGSEAFF. In DNA form, the CDR3 reads TGTGCCACCTACAAAAACAGGGGTTCTGAAGCTTTCTTT.

This clonotype was counted a few times. This sequence joins TRBV9 and TRBJ2-1, with 8 bases lining up with TRBD2. The junction had 6 bases not matched to a gene; V was cut back by 2 bases and J by 5 bases. This CDR3 is 15 amino acids long. The germline CDR1 and CDR2 sequences are SGDLS and YYNGEE. The CDR3: CASSVRGAMDNEQFF. For the CDR3, the DNA is TGTGCCAGCAGCGTGCGGGGGGCTATGGACAATGAGCAGTTCTTC. The full variable domain, its missing parts supplied by reference TRBV9 and TRBJ2-1, is DSGVTQTPKHLITATGQRVTLRCSPRSGDLSVYWYQQSLDQGLQFLIQYYNGEERAKGNILERFSAQQFPDLHSELNLSSLELGDSALYFCASSVRGAMDNEQFFGPGTRLTVL.

J is TRBJ2-7 and V is TRBV7-9; D gene ambiguous. Trimming pared 3 bases from V and 0 bases from J, leaving 9 bases between. The CDR3 has 14 amino acids. The V gene's germline CDR1 is SEHNR and CDR2 FQNEAQ (reference sequence). The CDR3 nucleotides are TGTGCCAGCAGCTTCGGCAGCTTCTCCTACGAGCAGTACTTC. It encodes CASSFGSFSYEQYF. The full variable domain, completed using reference TRBV7-9 and TRBJ2-7, is DTGVSQNPRHKITKRGQNVTFRCDPISEHNRLYWYRQTLGQGPEFLTYFQNEAQLEKSRLLSDRFSAERPKGSFSTLEIQRTEQGDSAMYLCASSFGSFSYEQYFGPGTRLTVT.

This clonotype was detected many times. This chain links TRBV12-3 or TRBV12-4 with TRBJ2-2, with 9 bases that match TRBD1. V shed 3 bases and J 6 bases; nucleotides not matched to a gene: 2. The CDR3 runs to 14 residues. Here the CDR3 reads CASSLGQGPGELFF. In DNA, the CDR3 is TGTGCCAGCAGTTTGGGACAGGGACCCGGGGAGCTGTTTTTT.

This clonotype came up a few times. The chain couples TRBV5-5 to TRBJ2-1, with D perhaps matching TRBD2 (7 bases). Germline CDR1 is SGHKS and CDR2 is YYEKEE (reference sequence). This CDR3 has 15 residues. Trimming stripped 2 bases from V and 6 bases from J, with 15 bases between. CDR3 loop: CASSFGGGYGNEQFF. In DNA form, the CDR3 reads TGTGCCAGCAGCTTTGGCGGGGGCTATGGCAATGAGCAGTTCTTC. The variable domain in full, with the rest retrieved from reference TRBV5-5 and TRBJ2-1, is DAGVTQSPTHLIKTRGQQVTLRCSPISGHKSVSWYQQVLGQGPQFIFQYYEKEERGRGNFPDRFSARQFPNYSSELNVNALLLGDSALYLCASSFGGGYGNEQFFGPGTRLTVL.

This chain uses TRBV2 with TRBJ1-6, with 8 bases identical to TRBD1. V lost 8 bases and J lost 9; bases outside the gene matches: 6. The V gene's germline CDR1 is SNHLY and CDR2 FYNNEI. CDR3 length: 13 amino acids. The CDR3 is CASRDRGGSPLHF. CDR3 sequence (DNA): TGTGCCAGCCGCGACAGGGGAGGTTCACCCCTCCACTTT. Supplemented by reference TRBV2 and TRBJ1-6, the full variable domain reads EPEVTQTPSHQVTQMGQEVILRCVPISNHLYFYWYRQILGQKVEFLVSFYNNEISEKSEIFDDQFSVERPDGSNFTLKIRSTKLEDSAMYFCASRDRGGSPLHFGNGTRLTVT.

J is TRBJ2-1 and V is TRBV7-9; 7 positions agree with TRBD2. Looked up from germline, CDR1 is SEHNR and CDR2 is FQNEAQ (reference sequence). After removal of 5 bases from V and 3 bases from J, the junction contained 10 bases not matched to a gene. This CDR3 comprises 16 residues. The CDR3, as DNA: TGTGCCAGCAGCCCCTTCAGGCTAGCGGACTACAATGAGCAGTTCTTC. This encodes CASSPFRLADYNEQFF.